This T cell receptor (beta chain) came from a study of CD8 T cells in Susac syndrome. This CDR3 comprises 13 residues. J lost 12 bases, V lost 4 bases, and 6 bases had no gene match. Germline V CDR1 and CDR2: KGHDR, SFDVKD. Random hexamers were used to reverse transcribe the RNA input (roughly 0.5 to 1 ug). MiXCR, applied by TCRdb to the immunoSEQ multiplex PCR reads, yields one record per CDR3 protein. Here the sample spans under 200,000 distinct CDR3 sequences, around 90% being singletons. The sequenced material came from CD4+ T cells from PBMCs. The chain recombines TRBV24-1 with TRBJ1-1; 11 bases line up with TRBD1. The sequence was obtained from a human donor with Susac syndrome. In DNA form, the CDR3 reads TGTGCCACCAGTGAGGGGACAGGGGGTCTGCCTTTCTTT. It translates to CATSEGTGGLPFF.